This entry describes one TCR beta chain. Its specific antigen is unknown. No base quality values were provided; no much bigger clone lies one nucleotide off. The data were taken from a study of patients and donors after allogeneic stem cell transplantation (TCRdb year 2020). The library relied on RT-PCR. TCRdb shows the sequencer as NextSeq 550. TCRdb trimmed the raw reads at Q25, called clones with MiXCR and kept productive beta chains. Rows are unified per CDR3 protein, each entry keeping the most common DNA and genes. Recorded for this sample are fewer than 250,000 distinct CDR3 sequences; 12% to 15% of them occurred a single time. Jointly, the top ten make up around 10% of the sample. In the germline V gene (reference sequence), CDR1 corresponds to SEHNR and CDR2 to FQNEAQ. V sheds 3 bases and J sheds 2 bases, leaving 7 bases between their ends. The CDR3, from cysteine to phenylalanine, totals 13 residues. Left in the record is the CDR3 DNA by itself, 39 bases read in frame from the first base.

Sequenced sample: blood, either unsorted or a sorted T cell fraction (not recorded which). The sequence links TRBV7-9 to TRBJ1-1; matching of 5 bases hints at TRBD1 as the D gene. The clonotype was recovered from a human donor who was either an allogeneic HSCT recipient or a stem cell or donor lymphocyte infusion donor (not recorded which). It is not recorded whose cells these are; they may come from a transplant donor. Read as DNA, the sequence is TGTGCCAGCAGCTTCGGGGACAACACTGAAGCTTTCTTT. It codes for CASSFGDNTEAFF.